This paragraph covers one T cell receptor beta chain sequence. Its antigen is still unknown. There are no base qualities to consult, and no much larger clone falls within one base. This entry is derived from a study of shared clonotypes between healthy human individuals (dated by TCRdb to 2019 to 2021). About the investigation overall: Two women and a few men aged 18 to 49 years were included in the cohort. Libraries were prepared and TCR repertoires were sequenced by different laboratories using diverse techniques, in order to increase sequencing depth and limit assay-specific biases. The study deeply sequenced blood TCR repertoires of about 5 healthy adults to estimate repertoire size and the extent of clonotype sharing between individuals. Each donor's leukapheresis produced roughly between roughly 0.9 and 8.9 billion PBMCs. Results the study describes overall, beyond this receptor: Based on pairwise subsampling, the degree of clonotype sharing among donors was expected to be affected by sequencing depth. The genetic and exposure-history diversity represented was limited by the small number of donors. Sampling was limited to blood, and TCR repertoires in tissue likely differ from TCR repertoires in blood.

At the junction V is shortened by 10 bases and J by 7 bases, with 13 bases in between. CDR1 and CDR2 (SNHLY, FYNNEI) derive from the germline V gene. From the cysteine up to the phenylalanine, the CDR3 has a length of 12 residues. The kept DNA is CDR3 alone, 36 bases in frame from the first base. Donors were healthy HIV-negative adults with no recently reported acute infections or vaccinations. Every donor was a Caucasian adult living in Nashville, Tennessee, USA. For unsorted samples, about 90 million PBMCs were counted and genomic DNA was extracted with the QIAamp DNA Blood Mini kit. Blood was collected by leukapheresis, and PBMCs were isolated by Ficoll-Histopaque density gradient centrifugation and then cryopreserved in liquid nitrogen vapor phase. TCR CDR3 regions were amplified from genomic DNA by multiplex PCR using the deep immunoSEQ assay. For each cell subset, the extracted genomic DNA was distributed evenly across all wells of several immunoSEQ 96-well plates, and each plate served as one replicate. For unsorted PBMC, 250 to 300 ng of genomic DNA, equivalent to about 30,000 T cell genomes, went into each replicate PCR. Ten immunoSEQ deep assay plates were used to sequence unsorted PBMC genomic DNA. Purified libraries were measured with a Qubit 3.0 fluorometer, size-checked on a Bioanalyzer 2100, and measured again with the KAPA Library Quantification kit. Every immunoSEQ 96-well plate was sequenced on a dedicated single-read 150-cycle Illumina NextSeq 550 flow cell. Turning to the authors' computational methods: Because the immunoSEQ output held only junctional sequences and lacked quality scores, the filtering could not match the filtering applied to full-length reads. Sequences were annotated with PyIR, a Python wrapper for IgBLAST v1.9, using IMGT germline references to assign V/J genes and CDR3. Reads were filtered out if the reads had weak V/J assignments (E-value above 1e-6), no CDR3, stop codons, out-of-frame junctions, or ambiguous translated residues. V3J clonotypes were defined by identical inferred V gene, J gene, and CDR3 amino acid sequence. Percentage overlap between repertoires was computed as shared unique clonotypes divided by the size of the smaller repertoire. RTK rarefaction, the Chao1 estimator, and Recon v2.1 estimates of unobserved clonotypes were used to assess repertoire richness. As stored in TCRdb, this immuneACCESS dataset retains in-frame rearrangements with V and J assigned. A fraction of the clones does not appear; measured against another copy, unresolved V genes explain less than half of the discrepancy, and the remainder lacks a known reason. For V, J and clone size, that table is used; D and trimming come from the DNA. The sample has hundreds of thousands of clones on record, roughly 72% of them singletons. Clones ranked in the top ten supply 12% of the sample.

This clonotype was sampled from a woman aged 40 to 50 in good health. Some clones in this sample may be carry-over from other donors' samples. Recombination linked TRBV2 to TRBJ1-4; a weak D assignment points to TRBD1 (5 bases agree). Input material: PBMCs. Read as DNA, the sequence is TGTGCCACCCGGGACCGCGGTGAAAAACTGTTTTTT. Its coded protein is CATRDRGEKLFF. With the portions outside the CDR3 filled from the reference TRBV2 and TRBJ1-4 genes, the complete variable region becomes EPEVTQTPSHQVTQMGQEVILRCVPISNHLYFYWYRQILGQKVEFLVSFYNNEISEKSEIFDDQFSVERPDGSNFTLKIRSTKLEDSAMYFCATRDRGEKLFFGSGTQLSVL.